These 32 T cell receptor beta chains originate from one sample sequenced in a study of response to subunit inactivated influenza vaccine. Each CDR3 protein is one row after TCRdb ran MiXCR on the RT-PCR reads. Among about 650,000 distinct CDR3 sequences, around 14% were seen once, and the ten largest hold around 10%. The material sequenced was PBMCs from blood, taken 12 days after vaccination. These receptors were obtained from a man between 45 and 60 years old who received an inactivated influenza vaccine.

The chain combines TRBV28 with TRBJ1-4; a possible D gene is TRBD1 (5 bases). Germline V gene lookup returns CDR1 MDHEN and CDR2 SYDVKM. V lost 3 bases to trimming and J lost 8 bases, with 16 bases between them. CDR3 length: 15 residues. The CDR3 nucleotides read TGTGCCAGCAGTTTTGAATCAGGGACGAGGGAAAAACTGTTTTTT. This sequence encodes CASSFESGTREKLFF.

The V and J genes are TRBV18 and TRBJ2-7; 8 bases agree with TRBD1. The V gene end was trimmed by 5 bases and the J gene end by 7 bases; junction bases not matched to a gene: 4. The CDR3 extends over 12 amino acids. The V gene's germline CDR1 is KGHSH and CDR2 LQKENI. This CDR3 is CASSTGQGEQYF. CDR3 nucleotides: TGTGCCAGCTCAACCGGACAGGGAGAGCAGTACTTC.

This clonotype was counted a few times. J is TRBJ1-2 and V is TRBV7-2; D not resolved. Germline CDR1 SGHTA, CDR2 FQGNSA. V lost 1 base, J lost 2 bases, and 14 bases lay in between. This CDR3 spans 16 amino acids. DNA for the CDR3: TGTGCCAGCAGCTTAGAGGCTGCGGGAGGGAACTATGGCTACACCTTC. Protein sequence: CASSLEAAGGNYGYTF. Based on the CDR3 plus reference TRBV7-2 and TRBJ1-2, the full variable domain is GAGVSQSPSNKVTEKGKDVELRCDPISGHTALYWYRQSLGQGLEFLIYFQGNSAPDKSGLPSDRFSAERTGGSVSTLTIQRTQQEDSAVYLCASSLEAAGGNYGYTFGSGTRLTVV.

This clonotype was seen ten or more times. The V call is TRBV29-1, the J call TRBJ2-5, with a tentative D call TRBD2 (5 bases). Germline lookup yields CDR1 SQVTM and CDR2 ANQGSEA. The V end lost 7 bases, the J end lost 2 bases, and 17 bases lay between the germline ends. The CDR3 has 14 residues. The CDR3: CSARGLGPQETQYF. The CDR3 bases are TGCAGCGCCCGAGGGCTTGGGCCTCAAGAGACCCAGTACTTC.

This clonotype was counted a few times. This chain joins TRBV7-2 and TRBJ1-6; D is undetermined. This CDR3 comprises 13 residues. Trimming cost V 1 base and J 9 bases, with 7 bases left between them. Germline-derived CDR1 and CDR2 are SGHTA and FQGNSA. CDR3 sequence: CASSLGAVSPLHF. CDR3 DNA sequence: TGTGCCAGCAGCTTAGGGGCAGTTTCACCCCTCCACTTT.

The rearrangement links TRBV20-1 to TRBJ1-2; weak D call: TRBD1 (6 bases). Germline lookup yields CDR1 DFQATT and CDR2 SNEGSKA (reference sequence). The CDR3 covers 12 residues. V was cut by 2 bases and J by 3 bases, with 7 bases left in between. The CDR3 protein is CSARNRDYGYTF. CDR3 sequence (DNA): TGCAGTGCTAGAAACAGGGACTATGGCTACACCTTC.

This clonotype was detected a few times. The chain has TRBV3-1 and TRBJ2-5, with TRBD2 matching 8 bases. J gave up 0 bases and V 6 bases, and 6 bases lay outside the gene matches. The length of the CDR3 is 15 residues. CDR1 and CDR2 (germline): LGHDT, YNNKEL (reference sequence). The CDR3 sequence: CASRNSGAYQETQYF. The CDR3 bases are TGTGCCAGCAGGAATAGCGGGGCGTACCAAGAGACCCAGTACTTC.

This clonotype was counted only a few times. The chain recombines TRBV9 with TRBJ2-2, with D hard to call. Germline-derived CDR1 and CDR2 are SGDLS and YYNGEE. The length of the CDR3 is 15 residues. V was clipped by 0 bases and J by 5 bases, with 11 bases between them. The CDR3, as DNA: TGTGCCAGCAGCGTAGCTGGAATCGAGACCGGGGAGCTGTTTTTT. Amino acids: CASSVAGIETGELFF.

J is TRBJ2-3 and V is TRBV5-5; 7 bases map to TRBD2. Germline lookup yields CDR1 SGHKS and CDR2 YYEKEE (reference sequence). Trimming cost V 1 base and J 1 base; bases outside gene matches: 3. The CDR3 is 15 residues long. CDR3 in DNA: TGTGCCAGCAGCTTGTTCAGCGGGGGCACAGATACGCAGTATTTT. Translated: CASSLFSGGTDTQYF.

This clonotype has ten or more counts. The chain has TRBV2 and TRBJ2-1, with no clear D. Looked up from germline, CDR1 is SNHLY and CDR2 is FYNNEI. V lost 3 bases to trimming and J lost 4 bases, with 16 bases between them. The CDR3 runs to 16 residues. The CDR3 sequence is CASSELLLTTYNEQFF. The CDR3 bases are TGTGCCAGCAGTGAGCTCCTCCTGACCACTTACAATGAGCAGTTCTTC.

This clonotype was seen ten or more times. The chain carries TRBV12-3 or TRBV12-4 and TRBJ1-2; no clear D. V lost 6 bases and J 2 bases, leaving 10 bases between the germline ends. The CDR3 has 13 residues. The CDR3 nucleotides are TGTGCCAGCAGCCTCGGGAAAAACTATGGCTACACCTTC. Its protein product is CASSLGKNYGYTF.

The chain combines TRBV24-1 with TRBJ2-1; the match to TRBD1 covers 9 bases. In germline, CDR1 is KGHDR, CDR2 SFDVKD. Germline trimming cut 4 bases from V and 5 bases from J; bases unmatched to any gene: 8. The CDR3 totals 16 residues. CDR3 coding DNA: TGTGCCACCAGTGAACGCATTAGACAGGGGGACAATGAGCAGTTCTTC. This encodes CATSERIRQGDNEQFF.

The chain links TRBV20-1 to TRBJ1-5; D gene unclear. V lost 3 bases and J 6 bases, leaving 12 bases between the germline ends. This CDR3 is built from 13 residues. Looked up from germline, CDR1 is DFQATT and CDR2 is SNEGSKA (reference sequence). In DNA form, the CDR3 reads TGCAGTGCTAGGATCCCAAATATTCAGCCCCAGCATTTT. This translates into CSARIPNIQPQHF.

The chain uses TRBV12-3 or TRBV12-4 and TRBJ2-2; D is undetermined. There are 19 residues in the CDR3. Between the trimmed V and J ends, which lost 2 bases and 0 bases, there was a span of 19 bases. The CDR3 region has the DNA TGTGCCAGCAGTTTATATTTTTTGTCGCAAACAGCGAACACCGGGGAGCTGTTTTTT. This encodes CASSLYFLSQTANTGELFF.

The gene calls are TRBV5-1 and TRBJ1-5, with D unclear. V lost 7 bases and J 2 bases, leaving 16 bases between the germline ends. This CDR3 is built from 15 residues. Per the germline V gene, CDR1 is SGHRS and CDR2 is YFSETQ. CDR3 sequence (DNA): TGCGCCAGCTTAGGCAGACCCAGCCGCAATCAGCCCCAGCATTTT. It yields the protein CASLGRPSRNQPQHF.

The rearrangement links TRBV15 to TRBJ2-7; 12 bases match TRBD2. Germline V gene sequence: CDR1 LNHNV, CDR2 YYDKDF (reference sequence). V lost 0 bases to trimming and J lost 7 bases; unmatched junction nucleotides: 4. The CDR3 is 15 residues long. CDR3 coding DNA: TGTGCCACCAGCAGAGAGGGACTAGCGGGTCAAGAGCAGTACTTC. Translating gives CATSREGLAGQEQYF.

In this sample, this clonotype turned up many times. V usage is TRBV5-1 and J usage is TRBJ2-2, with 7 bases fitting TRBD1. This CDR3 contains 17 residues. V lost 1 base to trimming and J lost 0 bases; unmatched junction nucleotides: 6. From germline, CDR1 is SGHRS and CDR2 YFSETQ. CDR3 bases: TGCGCCAGCAGCTTGACCGGGACAGCGACGAACACCGGGGAGCTGTTTTTT. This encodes CASSLTGTATNTGELFF.

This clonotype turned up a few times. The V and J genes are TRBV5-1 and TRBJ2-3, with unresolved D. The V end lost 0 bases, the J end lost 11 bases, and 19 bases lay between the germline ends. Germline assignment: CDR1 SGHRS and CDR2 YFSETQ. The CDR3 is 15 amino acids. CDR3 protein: CASSLDGKRPIKQYF. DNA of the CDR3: TGCGCCAGCAGCTTGGATGGGAAACGCCCAATAAAGCAGTATTTT.

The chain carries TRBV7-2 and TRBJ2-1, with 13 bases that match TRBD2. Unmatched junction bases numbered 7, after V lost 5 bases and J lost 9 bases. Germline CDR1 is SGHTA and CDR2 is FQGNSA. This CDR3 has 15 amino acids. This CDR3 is CASSRTSGGAFEQFF. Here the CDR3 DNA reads TGTGCCAGCAGCCGCACTAGCGGGGGGGCCTTTGAGCAGTTCTTC.

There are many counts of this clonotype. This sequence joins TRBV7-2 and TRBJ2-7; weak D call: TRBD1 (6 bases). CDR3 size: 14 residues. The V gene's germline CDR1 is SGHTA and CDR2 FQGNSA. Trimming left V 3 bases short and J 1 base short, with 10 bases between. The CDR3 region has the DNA TGTGCCAGCAGCTTTTCCAGGGGATCCTACGAGCAGTACTTC. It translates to CASSFSRGSYEQYF.

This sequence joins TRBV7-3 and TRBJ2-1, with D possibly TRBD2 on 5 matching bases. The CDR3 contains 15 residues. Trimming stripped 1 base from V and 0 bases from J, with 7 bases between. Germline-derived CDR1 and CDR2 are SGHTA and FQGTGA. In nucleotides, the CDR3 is TGTGCCAGCAGCTTAAGTAGCGACTCCTACAATGAGCAGTTCTTC. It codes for CASSLSSDSYNEQFF.

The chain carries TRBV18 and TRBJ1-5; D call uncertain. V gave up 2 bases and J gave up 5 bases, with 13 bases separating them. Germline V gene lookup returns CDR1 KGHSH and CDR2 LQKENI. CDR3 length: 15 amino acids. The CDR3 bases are TGTGCCAGCTCACCATTAGGCAACAGAGATCAGCCCCAGCATTTT. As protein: CASSPLGNRDQPQHF.

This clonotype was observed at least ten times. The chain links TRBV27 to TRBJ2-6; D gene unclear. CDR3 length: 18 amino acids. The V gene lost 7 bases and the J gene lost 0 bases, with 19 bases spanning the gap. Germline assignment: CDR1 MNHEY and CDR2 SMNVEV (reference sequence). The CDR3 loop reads CASTLLDHFFSGANVLTF. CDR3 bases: TGTGCCAGCACCCTCTTGGACCATTTTTTCTCTGGGGCCAACGTCCTGACTTTC. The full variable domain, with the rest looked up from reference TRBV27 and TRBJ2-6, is EAQVTQNPRYLITVTGKKLTVTCSQNMNHEYMSWYRQDPGLGLRQIYYSMNVEVTDKGDVPEGYKVSRKEKRNFPLILESPSPNQTSLYFCASTLLDHFFSGANVLTFGAGSRLTVL.

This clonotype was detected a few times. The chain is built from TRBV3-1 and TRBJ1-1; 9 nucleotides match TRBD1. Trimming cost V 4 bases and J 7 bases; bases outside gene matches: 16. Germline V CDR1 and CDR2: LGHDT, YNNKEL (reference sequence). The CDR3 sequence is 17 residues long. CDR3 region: CASSRGIFVDRGDEAFF. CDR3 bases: TGTGCCAGCAGCCGGGGGATATTTGTGGACAGGGGTGATGAAGCTTTCTTT.

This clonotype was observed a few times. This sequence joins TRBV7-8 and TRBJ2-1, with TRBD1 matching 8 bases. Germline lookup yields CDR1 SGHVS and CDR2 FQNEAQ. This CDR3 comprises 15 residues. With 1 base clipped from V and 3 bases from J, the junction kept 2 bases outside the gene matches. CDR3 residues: CASSLGTGNYNEQFF. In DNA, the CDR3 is TGTGCCAGCAGCTTAGGGACAGGGAACTACAATGAGCAGTTCTTC.

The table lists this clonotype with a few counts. CDR3 sequence (DNA): TGTGCCAGCAGCTTAGTGGCAGCGGGGTTGAATGAGCAGTTCTTC. Its translation: CASSLVAAGLNEQFF. The chain couples TRBV7-2 to TRBJ2-1; 7 bases fit TRBD2. Trimming at V came to 1 base and at J to 7 bases, leaving 7 bases not matched to a gene. The CDR3 spans 15 residues. Germline CDR1 and CDR2: SGHTA and FQGNSA.

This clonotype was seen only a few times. CDR3 amino acids: CASSAGPDRVSDEQYF. CDR3 nucleotide sequence: TGTGCCAGCAGTGCCGGCCCGGACAGGGTAAGCGACGAGCAGTACTTC. The rearrangement uses TRBV2 and TRBJ2-7, with 8 bases matching TRBD1. The CDR3 has 16 amino acids. Germline-derived CDR1 and CDR2 are SNHLY and FYNNEI. Losses at the gene ends were 4 bases for V and 5 bases for J; bases not matched to a gene: 13.

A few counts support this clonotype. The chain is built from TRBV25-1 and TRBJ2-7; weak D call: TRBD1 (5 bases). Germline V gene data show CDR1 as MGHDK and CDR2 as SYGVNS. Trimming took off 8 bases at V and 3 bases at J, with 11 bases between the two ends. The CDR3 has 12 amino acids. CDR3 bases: TGTGCCAGCGACGGACACGTCTACGAGCAGTACTTC. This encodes CASDGHVYEQYF.

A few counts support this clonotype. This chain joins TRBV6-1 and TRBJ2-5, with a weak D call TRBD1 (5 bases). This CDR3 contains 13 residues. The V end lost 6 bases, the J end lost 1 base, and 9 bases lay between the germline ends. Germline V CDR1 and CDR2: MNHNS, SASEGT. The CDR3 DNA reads TGTGCCAGCAGCGACAGTACCCAAGAGACCCAGTACTTC. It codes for CASSDSTQETQYF.

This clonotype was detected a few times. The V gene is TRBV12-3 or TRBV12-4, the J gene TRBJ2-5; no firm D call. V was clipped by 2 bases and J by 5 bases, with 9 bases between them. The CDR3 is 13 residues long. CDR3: CASSLIRRETQYF. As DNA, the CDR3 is TGTGCCAGCAGTTTAATTAGACGTGAGACCCAGTACTTC.

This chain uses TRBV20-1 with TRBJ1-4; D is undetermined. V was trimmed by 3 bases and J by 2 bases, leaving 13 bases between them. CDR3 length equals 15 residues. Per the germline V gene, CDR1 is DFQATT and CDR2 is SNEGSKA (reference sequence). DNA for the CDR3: TGCAGTGCTAGTTGGCTTTTAGGCACTAATGAAAAACTGTTTTTT. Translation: CSASWLLGTNEKLFF.

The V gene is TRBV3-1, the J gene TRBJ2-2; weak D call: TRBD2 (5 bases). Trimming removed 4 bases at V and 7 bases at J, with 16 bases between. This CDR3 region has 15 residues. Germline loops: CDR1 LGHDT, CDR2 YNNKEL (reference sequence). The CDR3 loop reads CASSPTPGGIGELFF. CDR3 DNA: TGTGCCAGCAGCCCCACCCCCGGAGGTATCGGGGAGCTGTTTTTT. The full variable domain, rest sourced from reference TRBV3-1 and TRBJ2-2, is DTAVSQTPKYLVTQMGNDKSIKCEQNLGHDTMYWYKQDSKKFLKIMFSYNNKELIINETVPNRFSPKSPDKAHLNLHINSLELGDSAVYFCASSPTPGGIGELFFGEGSRLTVL.